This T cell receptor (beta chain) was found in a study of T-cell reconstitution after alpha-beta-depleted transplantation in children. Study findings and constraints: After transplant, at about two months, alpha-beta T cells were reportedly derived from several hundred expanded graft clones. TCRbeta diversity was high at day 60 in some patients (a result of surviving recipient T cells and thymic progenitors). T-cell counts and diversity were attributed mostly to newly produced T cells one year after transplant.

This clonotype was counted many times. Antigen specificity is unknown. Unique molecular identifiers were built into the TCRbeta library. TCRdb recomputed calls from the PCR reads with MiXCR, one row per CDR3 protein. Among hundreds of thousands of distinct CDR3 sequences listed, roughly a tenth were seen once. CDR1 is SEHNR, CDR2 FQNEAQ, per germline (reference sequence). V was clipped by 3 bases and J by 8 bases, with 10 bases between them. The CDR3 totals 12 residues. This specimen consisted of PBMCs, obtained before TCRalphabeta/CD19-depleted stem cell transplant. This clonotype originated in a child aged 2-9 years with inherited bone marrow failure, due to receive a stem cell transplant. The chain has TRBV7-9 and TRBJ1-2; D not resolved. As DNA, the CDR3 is TGTGCCAGCAGCTTGGCCCTTTGGGGCTACACCTTC. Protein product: CASSLALWGYTF.